This TCR beta chain was recorded in a study of blood T cells in healthy people across ages (dated by TCRdb to about 2015). For the wider study: In model experiments, template switching captured about one uniquely barcoded TCR beta cDNA molecule for every two T cells. Using the same blood draw, the study looked at two additional independent replicas of 1 million unique cDNA reads for two donors, one aged 18 to 30 and the other aged 80 or older. To avoid experimental bias, donors of different ages were spread randomly across the sequencing lanes. The study measured age-related changes in TCR beta repertoire diversity using deep sequencing normalized with unique cDNA molecular identifiers. The donors were divided into four age groups: young (average about 16 years), middle-aged (under 40), aged (approximately 62) and long-lived (82).

The study at large found these results: Compared with the aged group, the long-lived group had more naive CD4+ T cells, fewer expanded clones and increased TCR diversity, a pattern suggesting age selection. The percentage of naive T cells measured by flow cytometry correlated strongly with observed TCR beta diversity. As age increased, observed TCR beta diversity per million T cells dropped in a roughly linear way, and a significant reduction was already evident by age around 41. The CMV infection status of donors was not known, potentially confounding age-related changes in expanded clonotypes. Because profiling used bulk unsorted PBMCs, naive and antigen-experienced compartments could not be compared conclusively. Estimates of total diversity from one million sequenced T cells were regarded as lower bounds and underestimates.

This clonotype was counted ten times or more. It lacks a known antigen. Base qualities are not provided; no much larger clone lies one nucleotide away. Inclusive of the bounding cysteine and phenylalanine, the CDR3 is 14 residues long. Only the CDR3 DNA stays, 42 bases, in frame from base 1. The junction shows trimming of 2 bases on V and 6 bases on J, plus 8 bases between the germline ends. Systemically healthy Caucasian individuals from Russia, 39 in total and aged about 6 to 100 years, were included as donors. Roughly 10 milliliters of peripheral blood were drawn from each donor into EDTA-treated Vacutainer tubes. Ficoll-Paque density-gradient centrifugation was used to isolate PBMCs, with at least 6.5 million per sample. Trizol reagent was used to extract total RNA from PBMCs, with at least 5.5 micrograms per sample. Naive CD45RAhigh/CD27high T cell percentages were measured by flow cytometry on a PBMC aliquot from every donor.

The method behind the library was 5' RACE. Sequencing was performed on an Illumina HiSeq 2500. A second PCR of about 6 to 11 cycles was performed with a sample-barcoded 5' primer and a J-beta primer mix. A unique molecular identifier was introduced onto each TCR beta cDNA molecule by a template-switch 5' adaptor carrying 12 random nucleotides. At least 2.5 million CDR3-containing paired-end reads were obtained from each sample. First-strand cDNA synthesis was performed from all RNA using the Mint cDNA synthesis kit, with priming by a TRBC-specific oligonucleotide. Following uracil-DNA glycosylase treatment, a first 18-cycle PCR with universal primers M1SS and BC2_uni_R was performed on all cDNA. The study's own analysis went as follows. Normalization of each sample was performed by random selection of 1 million high-quality reads, each carrying a distinct molecular identifier. Instead of being binned into consensus sequences, reads that shared molecular identifiers were thrown out. MiTCR, with a Q25 quality threshold and the strictest error-elimination algorithm, was used for CDR3 identification, clonotype clustering and error correction. A nonparametric unseen species model using Euler transformation provided a lower-bound estimate of total TCR beta diversity. TCRdb reprocessing: public reads trimmed at Q25 with fastp, clones called with MiXCR, in-frame beta chains kept. Duplicate CDR3 protein sequences are folded into a single record with the most common DNA and genes. TCRdb, not the authors, supplied the V and J calls. The sample table shows over 1.5 million distinct CDR3 sequences, and 49% are seen once. The biggest ten clones account for 2.1% of the sample.

This TCR was recovered from a woman between 40 and 55 years old in good health. The sequence is built from TRBV12-3 or TRBV12-4 and TRBJ1-6; TRBD1 could be the D gene, as 5 bases match. The sequenced sample was blood. CDR3 reads: CASSLQGRNSPLHF. The nucleotide sequence reads as follows: TGTGCCAGCAGTTTACAGGGTCGTAATTCACCCCTCCACTTT.